This T cell receptor (beta chain) was found in a study of T cell responses to AZD1222 COVID-19 vaccine. Findings and caveats of the study: Donors were mostly white British, more females; clonal diversity possibly underestimated. Spike-specific TCR depth and breadth grew after two AZD1222 doses.

The V end was cut by 0 bases, the J end by 4 bases, with 12 bases between. The CDR3 is made up of 15 amino acids. The germline CDR1 and CDR2 sequences are SGHRS and YFSETQ. The method was immunoSEQ multiplex PCR; TCRdb's version includes in-frame clones alone and lacks a portion of them. The profile shows more than 90,000 clones, approximately 88% of them singletons. A remark on this clone: Its antigen is not identified.

Second-dose recipients at about 4 or about 12 weeks were treated as one pooled group. The sequenced sample was peripheral blood, obtained 28 days after the second AZD1222 dose. The sequence was collected from an adult who received the AZD1222 COVID-19 vaccine. V and J are TRBV5-1 and TRBJ2-3; no reliable D call. The CDR3 DNA reads TGCGCCAGCAGCTTGGAGTGGGGTAGTGCAGATACGCAGTATTTT. Protein: CASSLEWGSADTQYF.